This T cell receptor beta chain was identified during a study of beta chain features in type 1 diabetes. The CDR3 is 15 amino acids. Trimming pared 0 bases from V and 4 bases from J, leaving 11 bases between. CDR1 and CDR2 from the germline V gene are SGDLS and YYNGEE. The table lists this clone with a few counts. cDNA synthesis used the whole RNA isolate, giving expressed TCRB sequences. Clones were sequenced by immunoSEQ multiplex PCR, and TCRdb holds only the in-frame ones, with some missing. This table holds 200,000 to 250,000 clones, under 13% found once. The chain is built from TRBV9 and TRBJ1-3; D remains ambiguous. Sample: central memory CD4+ T cells from blood. The origin of this receptor is a man aged 18 to 30 in good health. The CDR3 DNA reads as TGTGCCAGCAGCGTAGAAGTCCTCTGGGGAAACACCATATATTTT. Protein: CASSVEVLWGNTIYF. Using reference TRBV9 and TRBJ1-3 for the parts outside the CDR3, the full variable domain is DSGVTQTPKHLITATGQRVTLRCSPRSGDLSVYWYQQSLDQGLQFLIQYYNGEERAKGNILERFSAQQFPDLHSELNLSSLELGDSALYFCASSVEVLWGNTIYFGEGSWLTVV.